Below, 12 T cell receptor beta chains from the same sample are listed, as sequenced in a study of Graves' ophthalmopathy and Graves' hyperthyroidism. RNA transcripts provided the template for amplifying TCR beta CDR3 regions. Amplification began with first-round RT-PCR using HTBI primers, then second-round multiplex PCR was performed. In TCRdb, the multiplex PCR reads were re-called with MiXCR into one record per CDR3 protein. The table shows almost 750,000 distinct CDR3 sequences, with around 40% occurring only once. The sample taken for sequencing was peripheral blood. The receptors come from an adult man with Graves' ophthalmopathy.

The V and J genes are TRBV5-8 and TRBJ1-1; D remains ambiguous. Trimming cost V 1 base and J 1 base, with 11 bases left between them. The CDR3 loop spans 15 amino acids. CDR1 and CDR2 (germline): SGHTS, YDEGEE. CDR3 DNA sequence: TGTGCCAGCAGCTTGATCGAACTGGGGAACACTGAAGCTTTCTTT. Translation: CASSLIELGNTEAFF.

Ten or more counts support this clonotype. The chain employs TRBV29-1 and TRBJ1-2, with TRBD1 as a possible D gene (6 bases). The CDR3 runs to 14 residues. From germline, CDR1 is SQVTM and CDR2 ANQGSEA. V was trimmed by 7 bases and J by 5 bases, leaving 20 bases between them. CDR3 sequence reads: CSARSFSGEYGYTF. The CDR3 DNA is TGCAGCGCCAGATCATTTTCAGGGGAATATGGCTACACCTTC.

The chain recombines TRBV19 with TRBJ1-5, with 7 positions matching TRBD1. The CDR3 spans 15 residues. Germline V gene sequence: CDR1 LNHDA, CDR2 SQIVND (reference sequence). Trimming at V came to 3 bases and at J to 7 bases, leaving 9 bases not matched to a gene. The CDR3 sequence is CASSMRRQGGQPQHF. CDR3 DNA: TGTGCCAGTAGTATGAGGAGACAGGGAGGCCAGCCCCAGCATTTT. Looking up the rest from reference TRBV19 and TRBJ1-5 gives the full variable domain: DGGITQSPKYLFRKEGQNVTLSCEQNLNHDAMYWYRQDPGQGLRLIYYSQIVNDFQKGDIAEGYSVSREKKESFPLTVTSAQKNPTAFYLCASSMRRQGGQPQHFGDGTRLSIL.

This clonotype turned up a few times. This sequence joins TRBV6-5 and TRBJ2-7, with TRBD1 identical over 7 bases. The CDR3 is 15 amino acids. CDR1 and CDR2 (germline): MNHEY, SVGAGI. The J segment lost 1 base and the V segment lost 4 bases, leaving 7 bases of the junction unmatched. The CDR3 bases are TGTGCCAGCAGTTCAGGGACAGCCCGATCCTACGAGCAGTACTTC. This codes for CASSSGTARSYEQYF.

This clonotype turned up a few times. The chain combines TRBV7-3 with TRBJ1-4; tentatively, D is TRBD1 (6 bases). V lost 5 bases to trimming and J lost 1 base, with 14 bases between them. The germline V gene encodes CDR1 SGHTA and CDR2 FQGTGA. This CDR3 has 16 amino acids. DNA of the CDR3: TGTGCCAGCAGCGTGCCTGGGGGCGGAACTAATGAAAAACTGTTTTTT. Its translation is CASSVPGGGTNEKLFF.

The chain carries TRBV7-9 and TRBJ2-5; 7 nucleotides align to TRBD2. Trimming removed 1 base from V and 7 bases from J; junction bases left unmatched: 9. The length of the CDR3 is 15 residues. Germline CDR1 and CDR2: SEHNR and FQNEAQ (reference sequence). CDR3 coding DNA: TGTGCCAGCAGCTTAGTGTGGGGGGGGTCGGGGACCCAGTACTTC. It yields the protein CASSLVWGGSGTQYF.

This clonotype was recorded many times. The V call is TRBV10-3, the J call TRBJ1-2; maybe TRBD1 (5 bases). V was cut by 4 bases and J by 9 bases, with 12 bases left in between. CDR1 and CDR2 from the germline V gene are ENHRY and SYGVKD. The CDR3 covers 12 residues. The DNA of the CDR3 is TGTGCCATCAGTGGGGACCAGGGAAGCTACACCTTC. Its translation is CAISGDQGSYTF.

Details on this clonotype: The junction shows a germline mismatch at one end, possibly a read error. The V gene is TRBV10-3, the J gene TRBJ1-6, with a weak D call TRBD1 (5 bases). The CDR3 has 15 residues. Germline loops: CDR1 ENHRY, CDR2 SYGVKD. The DNA of the CDR3 is TGTGCCAGCAGTTACCCGGGGCGCGTGAATTCACCCCTCCACTTT. It yields the protein CASSYPGRVNSPLHF.

This clonotype was seen more than once but under ten times. The chain joins TRBV10-2 to TRBJ2-3, with TRBD1 matching over 8 bases. J lost 3 bases, V lost 4 bases, and 6 bases had no gene match. CDR1 is WSHSY, CDR2 SAAADI, per germline. The CDR3 length is 15 residues. The CDR3 protein is CASSARTGSTDTQYF. The CDR3 region has the DNA TGCGCCAGCAGTGCGAGGACAGGGTCGACAGATACGCAGTATTTT.

The J gene is TRBJ1-5, the V gene TRBV20-1; the D is unclear. Germline CDR1 reads DFQATT; CDR2 reads SNEGSKA (reference sequence). The CDR3 length is 14 residues. Here the CDR3 reads CSATRSRDNQPQHF. DNA for the CDR3: TGCAGCGCCACAAGGAGCAGAGACAATCAGCCCCAGCATTTT.

This clonotype has just one count. It may be a read error: a sequence one base away is much more abundant. The V gene is TRBV20-1, the J gene TRBJ1-6; no definite D call. Germline-derived CDR1 and CDR2 are DFQATT and SNEGSKA (reference sequence). The CDR3 consists of 12 residues. Here the CDR3 reads CSAQRWDSPPHF. CDR3 bases: TGCAGTGCTCAGAGGTGGGATTCACCCCCCCACTTT.

The gene calls are TRBV7-9 and TRBJ2-7, with a possible D match to TRBD2 (6 bases). The CDR3 covers 15 residues. Germline CDR1 is SEHNR and CDR2 is FQNEAQ (reference sequence). Trimming cost V 5 bases and J 2 bases, with 16 bases left between them. The CDR3 sequence: CASSPPGRGTYEQYF. The CDR3 DNA reads TGTGCCAGCAGCCCGCCGGGACGGGGGACCTACGAGCAGTACTTC.